What follows is one TCR beta chain and its context. Its specificity is not known. Germline V CDR1 and CDR2: SGHTA, FQGTGA. The CDR3 extends over 17 amino acids. V lost 1 base, J lost 1 base, and 16 bases lay in between. This entry is derived from a study of CD8+ T cells in alopecia areata. Findings of the study overall: Many of the expanded lesional clones endured in scalp and blood while on tofacitinib.

Indicated treatment: oral pan-JAK inhibitor, 5-10 mg twice daily. Alopecia areata patients gave lesional scalp punch biopsies and peripheral blood samples. Extraction of RNA preceded its reverse transcription into cDNA, which served as the sequencing template. Clones were read by immunoSEQ multiplex PCR, and TCRdb kept only the in-frame ones, dropping some. The table lists 95,000 to 150,000 clones, 53% of them singletons. The chain recombines TRBV7-3 with TRBJ1-1; D call uncertain. Sequencing was performed on CD4+ T cells sorted from blood, taken at week 4, from a patient treated with tofacitinib. This TCR was sampled from a human donor with alopecia areata. The CDR3 loop is CASSLSGPRGRNTEAFF. Written as DNA, the CDR3 is TGTGCCAGCAGCTTAAGTGGCCCCAGAGGCAGGAACACTGAAGCTTTCTTT.